The following is a T cell receptor (beta chain) sequence with its context. Its antigen is still unknown. This record comes from a study of T cells and Merkel cell carcinoma outcomes. Study-wide findings and caveats: Reportedly, T-cell repertoire with density predicts Merkel cell carcinoma outcomes.

TCRdb's copy holds only in-frame clones and misses some; the assay was immunoSEQ multiplex PCR. Counted here are 9,000 to 15,000 clones, just under 97% occurring once; the ten biggest clones make up more than 0.85%. Trimming stripped 9 bases from V and 1 base from J, with 13 bases between. The germline V gene encodes CDR1 LGHNA and CDR2 YSLEER. The CDR3 loop spans 14 amino acids. This receptor was identified in a human donor with Merkel cell carcinoma. The sequencing sample was made of tumor tissue from Merkel cell carcinoma. The rearrangement joins TRBV4-3 to TRBJ2-1; D is undetermined. The CDR3 protein is CARLLGRSYNEQFF. In DNA, the CDR3 is TGCGCCAGGCTACTCGGAAGGTCCTACAATGAGCAGTTCTTC.